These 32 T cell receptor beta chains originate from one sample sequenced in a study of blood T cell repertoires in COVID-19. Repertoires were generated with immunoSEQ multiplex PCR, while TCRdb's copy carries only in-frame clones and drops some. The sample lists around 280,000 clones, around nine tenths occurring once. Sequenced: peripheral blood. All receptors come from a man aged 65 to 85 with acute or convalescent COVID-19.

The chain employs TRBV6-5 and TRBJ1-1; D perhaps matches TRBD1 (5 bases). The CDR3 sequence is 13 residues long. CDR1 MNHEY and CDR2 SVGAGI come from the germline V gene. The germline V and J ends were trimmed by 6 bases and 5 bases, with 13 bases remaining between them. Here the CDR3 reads CASRQRGKTEAFF. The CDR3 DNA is TGTGCCAGCAGACAAAGGGGAAAAACTGAAGCTTTCTTT.

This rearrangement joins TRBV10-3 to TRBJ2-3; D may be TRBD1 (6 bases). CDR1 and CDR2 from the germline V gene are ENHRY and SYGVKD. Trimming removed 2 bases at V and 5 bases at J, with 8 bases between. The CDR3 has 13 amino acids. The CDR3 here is CAISETQGDTQYF. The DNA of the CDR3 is TGTGCCATCAGTGAGACACAGGGAGATACGCAGTATTTT.

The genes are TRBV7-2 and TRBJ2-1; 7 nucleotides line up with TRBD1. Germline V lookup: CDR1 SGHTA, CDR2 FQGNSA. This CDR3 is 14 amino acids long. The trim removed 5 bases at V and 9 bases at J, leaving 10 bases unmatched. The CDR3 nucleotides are TGTGCCAGCAGCCCAGGGGGAACTAATGGTGAGCAGTTCTTC. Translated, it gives CASSPGGTNGEQFF.

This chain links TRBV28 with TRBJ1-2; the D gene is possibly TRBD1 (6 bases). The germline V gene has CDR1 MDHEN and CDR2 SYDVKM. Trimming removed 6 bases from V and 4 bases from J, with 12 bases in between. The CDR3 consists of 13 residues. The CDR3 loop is CASRGQPTYGYTF. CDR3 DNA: TGTGCCAGCAGGGGACAACCTACCTATGGCTACACCTTC.

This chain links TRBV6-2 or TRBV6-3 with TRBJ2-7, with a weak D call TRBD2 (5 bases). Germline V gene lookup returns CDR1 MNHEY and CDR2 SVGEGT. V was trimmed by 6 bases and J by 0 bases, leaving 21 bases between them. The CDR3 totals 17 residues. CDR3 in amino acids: CASSDTGAGMSSYEQYF. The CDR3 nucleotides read TGTGCCAGCAGCGACACGGGCGCGGGCATGAGCTCCTACGAGCAGTACTTC.

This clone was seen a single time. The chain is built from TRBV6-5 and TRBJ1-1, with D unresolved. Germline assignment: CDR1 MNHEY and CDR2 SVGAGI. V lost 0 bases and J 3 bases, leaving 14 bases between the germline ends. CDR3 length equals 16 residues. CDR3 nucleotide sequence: TGTGCCAGCAGTTACTCGGGATCAACGAGGGACACTGAAGCTTTCTTT. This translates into CASSYSGSTRDTEAFF.

The CDR3 DNA reads as TGTGCCAGCAGGTCTAGCGGATCTGAAGCTTTCTTT. This translates into CASRSSGSEAFF. The gene calls are TRBV9 and TRBJ1-1; D remains unclear. The germline V gene has CDR1 SGDLS and CDR2 YYNGEE. The CDR3 runs 12 residues. V was cut by 5 bases and J by 6 bases, with 11 bases left in between.

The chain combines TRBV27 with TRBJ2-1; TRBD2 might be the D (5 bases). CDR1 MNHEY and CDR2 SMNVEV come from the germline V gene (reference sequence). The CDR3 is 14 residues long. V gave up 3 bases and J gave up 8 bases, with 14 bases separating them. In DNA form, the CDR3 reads TGTGCCAGCAGTTTGAACGGGATTTATCATGAGCAGTTCTTC. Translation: CASSLNGIYHEQFF.

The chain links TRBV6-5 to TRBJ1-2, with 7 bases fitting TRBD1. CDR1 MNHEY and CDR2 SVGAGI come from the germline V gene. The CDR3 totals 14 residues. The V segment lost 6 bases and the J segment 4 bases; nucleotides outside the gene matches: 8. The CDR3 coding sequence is TGTGCCAGCAGCGGCATTGAGGGGGCCTATGGCTACACCTTC. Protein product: CASSGIEGAYGYTF.

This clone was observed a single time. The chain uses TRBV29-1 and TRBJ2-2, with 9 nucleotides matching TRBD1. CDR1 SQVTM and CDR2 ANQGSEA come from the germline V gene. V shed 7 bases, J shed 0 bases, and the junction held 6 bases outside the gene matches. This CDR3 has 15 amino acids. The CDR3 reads CSARTGAPNTGELFF. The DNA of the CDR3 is TGCAGCGCCAGGACAGGGGCACCGAACACCGGGGAGCTGTTTTTT.

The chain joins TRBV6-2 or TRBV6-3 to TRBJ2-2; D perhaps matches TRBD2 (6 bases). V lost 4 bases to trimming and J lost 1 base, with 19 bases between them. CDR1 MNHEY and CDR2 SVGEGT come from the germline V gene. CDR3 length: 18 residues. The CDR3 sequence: CASSSLPGWRGNTGELFF. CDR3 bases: TGTGCCAGCAGTTCCCTTCCCGGGTGGCGGGGGAACACCGGGGAGCTGTTTTTT.

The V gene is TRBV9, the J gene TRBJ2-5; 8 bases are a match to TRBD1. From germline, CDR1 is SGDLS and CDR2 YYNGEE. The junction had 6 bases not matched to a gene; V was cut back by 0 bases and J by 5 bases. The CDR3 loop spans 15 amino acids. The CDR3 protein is CASSVEPGGSETQYF. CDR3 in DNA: TGTGCCAGCAGCGTAGAGCCAGGGGGCTCGGAGACCCAGTACTTC.

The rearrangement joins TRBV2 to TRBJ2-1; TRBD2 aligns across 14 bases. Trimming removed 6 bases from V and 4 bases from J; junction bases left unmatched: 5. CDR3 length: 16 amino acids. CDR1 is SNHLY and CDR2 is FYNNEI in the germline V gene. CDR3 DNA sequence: TGTGCCAGCAGCCCCGGACTAGCGGGAGGATACAATGAGCAGTTCTTC. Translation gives CASSPGLAGGYNEQFF.

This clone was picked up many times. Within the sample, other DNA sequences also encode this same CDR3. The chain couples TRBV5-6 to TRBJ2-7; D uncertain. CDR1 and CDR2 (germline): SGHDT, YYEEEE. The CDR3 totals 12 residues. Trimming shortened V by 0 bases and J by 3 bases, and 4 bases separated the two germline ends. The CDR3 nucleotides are TGTGCCAGCAGCTTGGGAGGCTACGAGCAGTACTTC. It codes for CASSLGGYEQYF.

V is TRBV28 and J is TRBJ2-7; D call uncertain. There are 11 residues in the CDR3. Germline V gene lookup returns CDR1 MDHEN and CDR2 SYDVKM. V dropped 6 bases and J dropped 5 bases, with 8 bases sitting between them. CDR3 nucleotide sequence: TGTGCCAGCAGCTCCGAGGACGAGCAGTACTTC. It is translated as CASSSEDEQYF.

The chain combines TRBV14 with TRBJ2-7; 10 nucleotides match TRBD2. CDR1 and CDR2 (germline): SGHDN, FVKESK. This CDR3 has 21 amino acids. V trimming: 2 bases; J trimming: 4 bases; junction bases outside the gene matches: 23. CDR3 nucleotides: TGTGCCAGCAGCCAACTCCCGACAGATGTCGGGGAGCGGGAGGGCCGGTACGAGCAGTACTTC. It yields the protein CASSQLPTDVGEREGRYEQYF.

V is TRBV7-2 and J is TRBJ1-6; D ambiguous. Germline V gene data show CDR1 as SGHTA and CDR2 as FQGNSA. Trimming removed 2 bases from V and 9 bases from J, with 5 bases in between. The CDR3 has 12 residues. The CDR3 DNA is TGTGCCAGCAGCTTAAGAGGTTCACCCCTCCACTTT. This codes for CASSLRGSPLHF.

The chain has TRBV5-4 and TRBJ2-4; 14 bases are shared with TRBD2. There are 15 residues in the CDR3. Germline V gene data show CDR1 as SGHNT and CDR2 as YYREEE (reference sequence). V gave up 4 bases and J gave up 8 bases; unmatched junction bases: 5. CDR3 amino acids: CASSIGTSGSYIQYF. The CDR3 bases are TGTGCCAGCAGCATTGGGACTAGCGGGAGTTACATTCAGTACTTC.

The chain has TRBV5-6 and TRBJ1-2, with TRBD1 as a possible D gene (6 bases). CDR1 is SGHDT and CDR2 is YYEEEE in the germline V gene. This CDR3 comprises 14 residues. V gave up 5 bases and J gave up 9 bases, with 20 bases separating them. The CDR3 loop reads CASSWRTVGSRYTF. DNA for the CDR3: TGTGCCAGCAGTTGGCGGACAGTCGGCAGCCGCTACACCTTC.

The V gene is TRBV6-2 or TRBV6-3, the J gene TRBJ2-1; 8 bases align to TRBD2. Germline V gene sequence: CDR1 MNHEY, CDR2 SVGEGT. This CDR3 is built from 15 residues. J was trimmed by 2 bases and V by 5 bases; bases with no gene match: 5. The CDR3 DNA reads TGTGCCAGCAGTATACTAGCGGCTCCCTACAATGAGCAGTTCTTC. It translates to CASSILAAPYNEQFF.

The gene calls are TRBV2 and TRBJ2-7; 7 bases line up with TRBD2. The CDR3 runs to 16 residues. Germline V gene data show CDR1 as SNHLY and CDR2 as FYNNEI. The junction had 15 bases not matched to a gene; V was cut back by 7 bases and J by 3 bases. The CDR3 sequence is CASNGGSQTNYYEQYF. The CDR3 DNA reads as TGTGCCAGCAACGGGGGGAGCCAGACCAATTACTACGAGCAGTACTTC.

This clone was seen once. CDR3: CASDDRGFGRAFF. In DNA, the CDR3 is TGTGCCAGTGACGACAGGGGTTTCGGTAGGGCTTTCTTT. The chain couples TRBV19 to TRBJ1-1; TRBD1 aligns across 8 bases. CDR3 length: 13 residues. The V segment lost 8 bases and the J segment 11 bases; nucleotides outside the gene matches: 13. Germline V CDR1 and CDR2: LNHDA, SQIVND (reference sequence).

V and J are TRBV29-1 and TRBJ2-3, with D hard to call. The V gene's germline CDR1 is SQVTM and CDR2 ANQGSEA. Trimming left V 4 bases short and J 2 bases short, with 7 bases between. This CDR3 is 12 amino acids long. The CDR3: CSVVRDTDTQYF. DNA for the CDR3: TGCAGCGTTGTCCGAGACACAGATACGCAGTATTTT.

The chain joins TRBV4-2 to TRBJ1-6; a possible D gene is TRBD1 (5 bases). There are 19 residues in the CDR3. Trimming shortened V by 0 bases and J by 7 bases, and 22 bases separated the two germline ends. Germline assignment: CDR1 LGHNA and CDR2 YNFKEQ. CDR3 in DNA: TGTGCCAGCAGCCAAGATGGGCAAGGCAGGGAAGGTGGAAATTCACCCCTCCACTTT. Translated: CASSQDGQGREGGNSPLHF.

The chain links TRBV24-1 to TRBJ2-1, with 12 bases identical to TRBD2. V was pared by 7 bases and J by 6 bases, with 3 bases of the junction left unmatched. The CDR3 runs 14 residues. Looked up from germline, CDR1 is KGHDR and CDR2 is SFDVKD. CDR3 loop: CATSLAGGPNEQFF. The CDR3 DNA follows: TGTGCCACCAGCCTAGCGGGGGGGCCCAATGAGCAGTTCTTC.

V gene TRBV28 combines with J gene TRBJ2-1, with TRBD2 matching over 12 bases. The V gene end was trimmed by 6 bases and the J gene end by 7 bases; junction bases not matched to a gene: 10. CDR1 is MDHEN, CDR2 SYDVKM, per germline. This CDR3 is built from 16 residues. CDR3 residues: CASRSDAGTSGNEQFF. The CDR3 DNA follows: TGTGCCAGCAGAAGTGACGCCGGGACTAGCGGGAATGAGCAGTTCTTC.

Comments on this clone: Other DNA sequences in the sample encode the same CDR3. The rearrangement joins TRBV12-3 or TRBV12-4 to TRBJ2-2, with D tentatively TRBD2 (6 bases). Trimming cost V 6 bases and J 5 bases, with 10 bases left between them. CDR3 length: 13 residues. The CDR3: CASRQLATGELFF. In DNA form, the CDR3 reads TGTGCCAGCAGGCAACTAGCAACCGGGGAGCTGTTTTTT.

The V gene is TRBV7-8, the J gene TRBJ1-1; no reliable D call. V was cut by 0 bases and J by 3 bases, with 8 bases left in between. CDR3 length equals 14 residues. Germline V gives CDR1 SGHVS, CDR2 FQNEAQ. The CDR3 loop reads CASSLARTDTEAFF. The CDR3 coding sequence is TGTGCCAGCAGCTTAGCCCGAACGGACACTGAAGCTTTCTTT.

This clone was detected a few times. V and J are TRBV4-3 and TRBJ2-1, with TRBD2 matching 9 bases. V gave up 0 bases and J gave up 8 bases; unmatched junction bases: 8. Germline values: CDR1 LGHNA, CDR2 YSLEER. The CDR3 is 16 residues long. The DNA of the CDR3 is TGCGCCAGCAGCCAAGATCGATCAGCGGGGGGCGATGAGCAGTTCTTC. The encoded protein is CASSQDRSAGGDEQFF.

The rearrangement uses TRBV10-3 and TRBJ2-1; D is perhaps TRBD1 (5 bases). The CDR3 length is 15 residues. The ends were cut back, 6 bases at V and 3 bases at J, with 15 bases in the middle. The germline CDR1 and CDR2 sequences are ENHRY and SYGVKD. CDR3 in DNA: TGTGCCATCAGGGCTGACAGCGCTGTCTACAATGAGCAGTTCTTC. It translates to CAIRADSAVYNEQFF.

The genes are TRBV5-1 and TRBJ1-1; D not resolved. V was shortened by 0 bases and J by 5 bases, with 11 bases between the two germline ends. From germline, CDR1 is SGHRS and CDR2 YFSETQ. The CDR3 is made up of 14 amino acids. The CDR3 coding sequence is TGCGCCAGCAGCTTGGAGATCGCGAGGACTGAAGCTTTCTTT. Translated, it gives CASSLEIARTEAFF.

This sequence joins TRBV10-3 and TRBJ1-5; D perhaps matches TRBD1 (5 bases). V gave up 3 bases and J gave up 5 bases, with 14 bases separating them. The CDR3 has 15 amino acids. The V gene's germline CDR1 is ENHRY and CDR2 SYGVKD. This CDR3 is CAISEGAGIDQPQHF. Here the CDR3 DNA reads TGTGCCATCAGTGAAGGAGCAGGGATCGATCAGCCCCAGCATTTT.